The clone carrying this TCR beta chain has a handful of counts. Its cognate antigen is unknown. The use of a sample-barcoded 5' primer and a J-beta primer mix characterized a second PCR of about 7 to 12 cycles. Every cDNA molecule bore a tag from a template-switch adaptor containing 12 random nucleotides. The yield of each sample was at least 3 million CDR3-containing paired-end reads. TCRdb re-analysed the 5' RACE reads in MiXCR, keeping a single row per CDR3 protein. Of 1.8 million or so distinct CDR3 sequences listed, around 42% are singletons. The V gene's germline CDR1 is SGDLS and CDR2 YYNGEE. There are 17 residues in the CDR3. Trimming pared 0 bases from V and 2 bases from J, leaving 18 bases between. This sample was taken from a study of blood T cells in healthy people across ages. Study results and caveats: The percentage of naive T cells correlated strongly with TCR beta diversity. Estimated diversity across one million T cells was deemed an underestimate.

The sequencing input was blood. The V gene is TRBV9, the J gene TRBJ2-7; tentative D call: TRBD2 (6 bases). The clonotype was recovered from a human donor in good health. The CDR3 DNA reads TGTGCCAGCAGCGTAGAACCGGACAACTCGGGGGCCTACGAGCAGTACTTC. Amino acid sequence: CASSVEPDNSGAYEQYF.